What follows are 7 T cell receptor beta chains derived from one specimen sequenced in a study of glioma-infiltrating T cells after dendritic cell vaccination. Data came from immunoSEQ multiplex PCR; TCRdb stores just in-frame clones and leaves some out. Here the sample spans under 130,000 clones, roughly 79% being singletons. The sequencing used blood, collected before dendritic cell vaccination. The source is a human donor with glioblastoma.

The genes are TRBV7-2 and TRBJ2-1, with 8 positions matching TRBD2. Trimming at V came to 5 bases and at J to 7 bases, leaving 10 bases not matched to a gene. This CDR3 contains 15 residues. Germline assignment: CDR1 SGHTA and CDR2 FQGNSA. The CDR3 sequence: CASSSAGGMGNEQFF. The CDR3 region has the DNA TGTGCCAGCAGCAGTGCGGGGGGTATGGGGAATGAGCAGTTCTTC.

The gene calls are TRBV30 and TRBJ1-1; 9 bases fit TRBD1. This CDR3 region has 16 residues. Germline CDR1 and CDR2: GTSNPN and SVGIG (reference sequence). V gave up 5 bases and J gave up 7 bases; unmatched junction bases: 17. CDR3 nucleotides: TGTGCCTGGCACGGGACAGGGAGGAAGAGGAAGATTGAAGCTTTCTTT. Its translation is CAWHGTGRKRKIEAFF.

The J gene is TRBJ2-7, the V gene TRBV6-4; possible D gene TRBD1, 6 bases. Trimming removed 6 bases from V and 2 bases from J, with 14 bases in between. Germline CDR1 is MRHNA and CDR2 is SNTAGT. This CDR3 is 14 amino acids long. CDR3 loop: CASRRGTPTYEQYF. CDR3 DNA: TGTGCCAGCAGGAGAGGGACACCCACCTACGAGCAGTACTTC.

CDR3 region: CASSRRNLGGAWETQYF. CDR3 in DNA: TGTGCCAGCAGCCGGCGGAATTTAGGGGGGGCCTGGGAGACCCAGTACTTC. This chain uses TRBV4-2 with TRBJ2-5, with D perhaps TRBD2 (7 bases). Trimming took off 4 bases at V and 5 bases at J, with 23 bases between the two ends. The V gene's germline CDR1 is LGHNA and CDR2 YNFKEQ. There are 17 residues in the CDR3.

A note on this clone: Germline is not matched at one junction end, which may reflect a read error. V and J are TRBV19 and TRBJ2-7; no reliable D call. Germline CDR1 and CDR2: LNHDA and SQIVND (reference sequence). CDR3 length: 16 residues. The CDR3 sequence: CASSIDHQSGSYEQYF. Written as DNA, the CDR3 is TGTGCCAGTAGCATAGATCACCAATCCGGTTCCTACGAGCAGTACTTC.

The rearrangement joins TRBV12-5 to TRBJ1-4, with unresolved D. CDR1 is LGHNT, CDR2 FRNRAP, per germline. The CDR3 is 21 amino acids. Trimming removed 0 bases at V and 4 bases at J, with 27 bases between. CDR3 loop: CASGLVLDPQVADTFNEKLFF. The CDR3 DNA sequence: TGTGCTAGTGGTTTGGTACTAGACCCCCAGGTGGCCGACACTTTTAATGAAAAACTGTTTTTT.

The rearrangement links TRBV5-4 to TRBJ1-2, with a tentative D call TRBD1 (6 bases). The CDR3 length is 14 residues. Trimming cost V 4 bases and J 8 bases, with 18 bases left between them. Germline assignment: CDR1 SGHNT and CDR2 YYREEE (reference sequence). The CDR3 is CASSLQGGLGGYTF. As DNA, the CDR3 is TGTGCCAGCAGCCTACAGGGTGGCCTCGGCGGCTACACCTTC. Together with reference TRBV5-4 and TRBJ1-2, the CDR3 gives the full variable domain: ETGVTQSPTHLIKTRGQQVTLRCSSQSGHNTVSWYQQALGQGPQFIFQYYREEENGRGNFPPRFSGLQFPNYSSELNVNALELDDSALYLCASSLQGGLGGYTFGSGTRLTVV.